A selection of T cell receptor beta chains follows, all from one sample in a study of a mutant IDH1 vaccine in newly diagnosed glioma. TCRdb's table, derived via immunoSEQ multiplex PCR, lists solely in-frame clones and lacks some. Of tens of thousands of clones in the sample, around three quarters were seen once. What these receptors recognize is not known. Sample: PBMCs, taken from a glioma patient whose treatment included an IDH1 peptide vaccine. Source of these receptors: a woman aged 40 to 55 with glioma. Some clones in this sample may be carry-over from other donors' samples. CDR3s include the opening cysteine and the closing phenylalanine or tryptophan. The D gene is left open where the match is weak. Rows may omit the clone size; those that give it use once, few, many or a size class.

D,J,size,V,CDR3,DNA
-,TRBJ2-1,-,TRBV10-1,CASSTTGYNEQFF,TGCGCCAGCAGTACGACAGGCTACAATGAGCAGTTCTTC
TRBD1,TRBJ2-7,once,TRBV6-4,CASKSPGQTYEQYF,TGTGCCAGCAAATCCCCGGGACAGACCTACGAGCAGTACTTC
-,TRBJ1-5,-,TRBV28,CASSLEGQGANQPQHF,TGTGCCAGCAGTTTAGAAGGTCAGGGTGCTAATCAGCCCCAGCATTTT
-,TRBJ1-5,few,TRBV19,CASSIEWQPQHF,TGTGCCAGTAGTATAGAATGGCAGCCCCAGCATTTT
TRBD1,TRBJ1-2,-,TRBV7-9,CASSSGDRFDGYTF,TGTGCCAGCAGCTCCGGGGACAGGTTTGATGGCTACACCTTC
TRBD2,TRBJ2-5,-,TRBV7-2,CASSQPSGGNSGTQYF,TGTGCCAGCAGCCAGCCTAGCGGGGGAAATTCAGGGACCCAGTACTTC
-,TRBJ2-7,-,TRBV27,CASSYASGAKEQYF,TGTGCCAGCAGTTATGCATCGGGGGCGAAAGAGCAGTACTTC
-,TRBJ2-7,-,TRBV10-1,CASSDSGYYEQYF,TGCGCCAGCAGTGATTCTGGATACTACGAGCAGTACTTC
TRBD2,TRBJ2-1,-,TRBV6-6,CASSPSGGSGNEQFF,TGTGCCAGCAGTCCTAGCGGGGGAAGTGGGAATGAGCAGTTCTTC
-,TRBJ2-7,-,TRBV6-1,CASSIEAHRSYEQYF,TGTGCCAGCAGCATCGAAGCCCACAGGTCCTACGAGCAGTACTTC
-,TRBJ1-2,-,TRBV10-3,CAISESGQSTYGYTF,TGTGCCATCAGTGAGTCGGGGCAAAGTACCTATGGCTACACCTTC
-,TRBJ2-7,once,TRBV6-1,CASWGSYYEQYF,TGTGCCAGCTGGGGCTCCTACTACGAGCAGTACTTC
-,TRBJ1-1,-,TRBV5-1,CASSFPGRTEAFF,TGCGCCAGCAGCTTTCCGGGGAGGACTGAAGCTTTCTTT
-,TRBJ1-3,-,TRBV7-2,CASSLTTENTIYF,TGTGCCAGCAGCTTAACTACGGAAAACACCATATATTTT
-,TRBJ1-1,-,TRBV27,CASSLGRVSNTEAFF,TGTGCCAGCAGTTTGGGCAGGGTTTCGAACACTGAAGCTTTCTTT
TRBD1,TRBJ2-3,-,TRBV4-3,CASSHRGPDTQYF,TGCGCCAGCAGCCACAGGGGGCCAGATACGCAGTATTTT
TRBD1,TRBJ1-5,-,TRBV7-8,CASSPSGTGAYQPQHF,TGTGCCAGCAGCCCAAGTGGGACAGGGGCCTATCAGCCCCAGCATTTT
-,TRBJ2-3,-,TRBV4-2,CASSQDLEGPHTYTQYF,TGTGCCAGCAGCCAAGATCTAGAGGGCCCGCACACGTATACGCAGTATTTT
-,TRBJ1-1,-,TRBV18,CASSPPGARISGTEAFF,TGTGCCAGCTCACCGCCGGGGGCGAGGATTTCAGGCACTGAAGCTTTCTTT
-,TRBJ2-1,once,TRBV5-1,CASTDRRGSNEQFF,TGCGCCAGCACCGACCGTAGAGGGTCCAATGAGCAGTTCTTC
-,TRBJ1-5,-,TRBV2,CASSPWEDSNQPQHF,TGTGCCAGCAGTCCTTGGGAAGATAGCAATCAGCCCCAGCATTTT
TRBD1,TRBJ1-4,-,TRBV5-1,CASSFRQGATNEKLFF,TGCGCCAGCAGCTTCCGACAGGGGGCAACTAATGAAAAACTGTTTTTT
TRBD1,TRBJ1-2,-,TRBV25-1,CASGTPTGGDGHGYTF,TGTGCCAGCGGGACCCCGACAGGGGGCGATGGTCATGGCTACACCTTC
-,TRBJ2-1,-,TRBV7-9,CASSLAQGQFF,TGTGCCAGCAGCTTAGCACAGGGGCAGTTCTTC
-,TRBJ1-5,-,TRBV4-2,CASSQDLPVGDFNQPQHF,TGTGCCAGCAGCCAAGATCTGCCGGTCGGGGACTTCAATCAGCCCCAGCATTTT
-,TRBJ2-3,-,TRBV10-1,CASSESTDTQYF,TGCGCCAGCAGTGAGTCGACAGATACGCAGTATTTT
-,TRBJ1-2,few,TRBV25-1,CASTGGGRSNYGYTF,TGTGCCAGCACCGGTGGGGGCAGGAGCAACTATGGCTACACCTTC
-,TRBJ2-4,-,TRBV7-3,CASSPNPGTSAKNIQYF,TGTGCCAGCAGCCCCAACCCCGGGACAAGTGCCAAAAACATTCAGTACTTC
-,TRBJ1-4,-,TRBV27,CASSSNRFPNEKLFF,TGTGCCAGCAGTTCCAACCGATTCCCTAATGAAAAACTGTTTTTT
TRBD2,TRBJ2-2,-,TRBV25-1,CASSFQRGPQPNTGELFF,TGTGCCAGCAGTTTCCAGCGGGGGCCACAACCTAACACCGGGGAGCTGTTTTTT
TRBD2,TRBJ2-3,-,TRBV19,CASSRGLAGASTDTQYF,TGTGCCAGTAGTCGGGGACTAGCGGGAGCCAGCACAGATACGCAGTATTTT
-,TRBJ1-1,few,TRBV2,CATDRLNTEAFF,TGTGCCACAGATCGCCTGAACACTGAAGCTTTCTTT
-,TRBJ2-1,-,TRBV7-6,CASSLWERESSYNEQFF,TGTGCCAGCAGCCTTTGGGAAAGGGAGAGCTCCTACAATGAGCAGTTCTTC
TRBD1,TRBJ1-2,-,TRBV4-2,CASSQVGQRDGYTF,TGTGCCAGCAGCCAAGTGGGACAGCGGGACGGCTACACCTTC
-,TRBJ1-2,-,TRBV6-1,CASSEGFAQRDGYTF,TGTGCCAGCAGTGAAGGGTTTGCACAGCGAGATGGCTACACCTTC
TRBD2,TRBJ2-5,-,TRBV5-1,CASSPPTGGVETQYF,TGCGCCAGCAGCCCTCCTACGGGGGGAGTGGAGACCCAGTACTTC